This T cell receptor (beta chain) was obtained from a study of CD8 T cells in ankylosing spondylitis. Libraries for TCR beta were made by quantitative 5'-RACE with molecular barcodes. Each CDR3 protein is one row after TCRdb ran MiXCR on the 5' RACE reads. This sample has 250,000 or so distinct CDR3 sequences, with 24% found just once. The study's findings and limits: Seemingly distinctive of ankylosing spondylitis blood was a TCR beta motif formed by eight highly homologous variants. Significant enrichment of disease-linked clones was reportedly seen in matched ankylosing spondylitis synovial fluid. Some of these motif variants have turned up before, in reports on reactive arthritis synovial fluid and blood.

Germline-derived CDR1 and CDR2 are DFQATT and SNEGSKA (reference sequence). The CDR3 contains 11 residues. Trimming removed 3 bases at V and 9 bases at J, with 10 bases between. This clonotype was observed a few times. The antigen remains unidentified. The sequenced sample consisted of blood, either unsorted or a sorted T cell fraction (not recorded which). This sequence joins TRBV20-1 and TRBJ2-3; D may be TRBD1 (5 bases). This TCR came from a male donor with ankylosing spondylitis or in good health (not recorded which). CDR3 sequence: CSARSQGTQYF. The CDR3 nucleotides are TGCAGTGCTAGGTCGCAGGGAACGCAGTATTTT.